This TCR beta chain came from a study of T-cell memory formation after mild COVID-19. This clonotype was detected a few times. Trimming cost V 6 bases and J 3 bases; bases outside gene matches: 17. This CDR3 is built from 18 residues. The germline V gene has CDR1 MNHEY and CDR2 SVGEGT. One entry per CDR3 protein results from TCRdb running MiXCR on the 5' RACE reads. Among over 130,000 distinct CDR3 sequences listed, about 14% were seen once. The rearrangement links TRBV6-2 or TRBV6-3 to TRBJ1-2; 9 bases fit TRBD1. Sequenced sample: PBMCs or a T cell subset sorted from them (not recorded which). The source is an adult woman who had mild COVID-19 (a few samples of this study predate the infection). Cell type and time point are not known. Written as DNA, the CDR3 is TGTGCCAGCAGGGGACTCCGGGACAGGGTCGGTGAAGACTATGGCTACACCTTC. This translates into CASRGLRDRVGEDYGYTF.